The next 32 T cell receptor beta chains were all read from a single sample in a study of shared clonotypes between healthy human individuals. TCRdb's copy holds only in-frame clones and misses some; the assay was immunoSEQ multiplex PCR. This repertoire shows millions of clones, about 95% found once; its top ten account for about 1.1%. Cells designated naive CD8 were CD45RO-negative and were positively selected for CCR7, with terminally differentiated effector memory CD45RA+ cells excluded. The sample consisted of naive CD8+ T cells sorted from blood. These TCRs come from a man aged 18 to 29 in good health.

V and J are TRBV27 and TRBJ1-2, with D perhaps matching TRBD1 (5 bases). Trimming removed 3 bases at V and 4 bases at J, with 15 bases between. The CDR3 is 15 residues long. Looked up from germline, CDR1 is MNHEY and CDR2 is SMNVEV (reference sequence). The CDR3 nucleotides are TGTGCCAGCAGTTTTTTAACAGGTGACTCCTATGGCTACACCTTC. Translating gives CASSFLTGDSYGYTF.

The chain carries TRBV6-6 and TRBJ2-7; 9 bases are a match to TRBD1. The CDR3 totals 14 residues. Germline trimming cut 4 bases from V and 5 bases from J; bases unmatched to any gene: 6. Germline V gene data show CDR1 as MNHNY and CDR2 as SVGAGI (reference sequence). This CDR3 reads CASSLVRTGDEQYF. CDR3 nucleotide sequence: TGTGCCAGCAGTTTAGTGAGGACAGGGGACGAGCAGTACTTC.

V is TRBV6-5 and J is TRBJ1-1, with TRBD1 as a possible D gene (5 bases). Trimming left V 2 bases short and J 6 bases short, with 13 bases between. The germline CDR1 and CDR2 sequences are MNHEY and SVGAGI. This CDR3 spans 14 amino acids. The CDR3 region has the DNA TGTGCCAGCAGTTACGGTCGGGGGGAGGCTGAAGCTTTCTTT. As protein: CASSYGRGEAEAFF.

This clone was recorded once. The rearrangement links TRBV5-1 to TRBJ2-3; a possible D gene is TRBD1 (6 bases). CDR1 is SGHRS, CDR2 YFSETQ, per germline. This CDR3 region has 14 residues. Trimming took off 5 bases at V and 0 bases at J, with 10 bases between the two ends. The CDR3 nucleotides are TGCGCCAGCAGAATCAGGGGAAGCACAGATACGCAGTATTTT. Translated: CASRIRGSTDTQYF.

V and J are TRBV5-6 and TRBJ2-3; 9 bases are shared with TRBD1. The germline V gene encodes CDR1 SGHDT and CDR2 YYEEEE. Germline trimming cut 4 bases from V and 4 bases from J; bases unmatched to any gene: 7. This CDR3 contains 15 residues. For the CDR3, the DNA is TGTGCCAGCAGCCCACGGGACAGGGTGCCAGATACGCAGTATTTT. It codes for CASSPRDRVPDTQYF.

V usage is TRBV9 and J usage is TRBJ2-2; D is undetermined. The CDR3 totals 16 residues. Germline V CDR1 and CDR2: SGDLS, YYNGEE. V shed 0 bases and J shed 5 bases, with 14 bases lying between them. In DNA, the CDR3 is TGTGCCAGCAGCGTAGTTCCGAGTGGGCCAACCGGGGAGCTGTTTTTT. Translating it yields CASSVVPSGPTGELFF.

The chain couples TRBV7-2 to TRBJ1-2; 10 nucleotides line up with TRBD1. This CDR3 comprises 18 residues. Trimming removed 5 bases from V and 3 bases from J; junction bases left unmatched: 15. Germline assignment: CDR1 SGHTA and CDR2 FQGNSA. In nucleotides, the CDR3 is TGTGCCAGCAGCACTAACCGGGACAGGGGCTACGAAGACTATGGCTACACCTTC. Its translation is CASSTNRDRGYEDYGYTF.

The genes are TRBV18 and TRBJ1-1; weak D call: TRBD1 (6 bases). Germline-derived CDR1 and CDR2 are KGHSH and LQKENI. The CDR3 loop spans 13 amino acids. V lost 4 bases to trimming and J lost 3 bases, with 9 bases between them. The CDR3 sequence is CASSRRGYTEAFF. The CDR3 DNA sequence: TGTGCCAGCTCACGCAGGGGCTACACTGAAGCTTTCTTT.

The chain has TRBV9 and TRBJ1-1, with D possibly being TRBD1 (5 bases). Trimming stripped 3 bases from V and 4 bases from J, with 10 bases between. This CDR3 comprises 13 residues. Germline V gives CDR1 SGDLS, CDR2 YYNGEE. As DNA, the CDR3 is TGTGCCAGCAGCGCAGGGTCGAGCACTGAAGCTTTCTTT. It translates to CASSAGSSTEAFF.

The chain carries TRBV27 and TRBJ1-2; unclear D gene. The V gene's germline CDR1 is MNHEY and CDR2 SMNVEV (reference sequence). Trimming shortened V by 0 bases and J by 0 bases, and 5 bases separated the two germline ends. The CDR3 length is 14 residues. Written as DNA, the CDR3 is TGTGCCAGCAGTTTATCGACAACTAACTATGGCTACACCTTC. Amino acid sequence: CASSLSTTNYGYTF.

The CDR3 protein is CASSFPRDSPGTEAFF. The CDR3 DNA reads TGTGCCAGCAGTTTTCCCAGAGACTCCCCGGGGACTGAAGCTTTCTTT. This chain joins TRBV27 and TRBJ1-1; D is ambiguous. Deletions cut 3 bases from V and 5 bases from J, with 19 bases between. The CDR3 is 16 amino acids. Germline V gene sequence: CDR1 MNHEY, CDR2 SMNVEV (reference sequence).

The chain employs TRBV28 and TRBJ2-7, with D possibly matching TRBD1 (5 bases). Trimming pared 5 bases from V and 0 bases from J, leaving 17 bases between. The CDR3 has 16 residues. In germline, CDR1 is MDHEN, CDR2 SYDVKM. The CDR3 region is CASSPTQGISSYEQYF. The CDR3 region has the DNA TGTGCCAGCAGTCCCACCCAGGGCATTAGCTCCTACGAGCAGTACTTC.

This clone was detected only once. This clone may be a read error of a much larger clone one base away. The rearrangement joins TRBV7-9 to TRBJ1-1; unclear D gene. The CDR3 loop spans 11 amino acids. The V end lost 6 bases, the J end lost 0 bases, and 2 bases lay between the germline ends. Germline V gene sequence: CDR1 SEHNR, CDR2 FQNEAQ (reference sequence). CDR3 sequence: CASRVNTEAFF. The CDR3 DNA reads as TGTGCCAGCAGGGTGAACACTGAAGCTTTCTTT.

The chain is built from TRBV2 and TRBJ2-7; TRBD2 might be the D (6 bases). CDR1 is SNHLY and CDR2 is FYNNEI in the germline V gene. With 6 bases removed from V and 2 bases from J, the gap between germline ends came to 17 bases. The CDR3 contains 15 residues. The CDR3 region has the DNA TGTGCCAGCAGCGCGGGACTCATGATTGCCTACGAGCAGTACTTC. This codes for CASSAGLMIAYEQYF.

The V gene is TRBV4-1, the J gene TRBJ1-1, with D possibly TRBD1 on 5 matching bases. The length of the CDR3 is 15 residues. Per germline, CDR1 MGHRA and CDR2 YSYEKL. V lost 1 base and J 3 bases, leaving 12 bases between the germline ends. The CDR3 protein is CASSQAPRGDTEAFF. CDR3 in DNA: TGCGCCAGCAGCCAAGCTCCCCGGGGGGACACTGAAGCTTTCTTT.

Remarks on this clone: At the DNA level, this CDR3 is encoded by other sequences in the same sample as well. The rearrangement joins TRBV4-3 to TRBJ1-1; D remains ambiguous. CDR1 is LGHNA and CDR2 is YSLEER in the germline V gene. This CDR3 is 13 amino acids long. V lost 0 bases and J lost 4, with 6 bases in between. CDR3 bases: TGCGCCAGCAGCCAAGATCGGGGCACTGAAGCTTTCTTT. Translated: CASSQDRGTEAFF.

The chain links TRBV18 to TRBJ2-1; 8 nucleotides match TRBD2. Trimming took 0 bases from V and 1 from J; bases not matched to a gene: 5. The germline CDR1 and CDR2 sequences are KGHSH and LQKENI. This CDR3 is 17 amino acids long. The CDR3 nucleotides read TGTGCCAGCTCACCACCGTCAGCGGGGGTTTCCTACAATGAGCAGTTCTTC. Translation: CASSPPSAGVSYNEQFF.

The rearrangement joins TRBV5-1 to TRBJ2-1; 7 nucleotides align to TRBD1. The J segment lost 8 bases and the V segment lost 2 bases, leaving 13 bases of the junction unmatched. This CDR3 contains 16 residues. CDR1 is SGHRS, CDR2 YFSETQ, per germline. DNA of the CDR3: TGCGCCAGCAGCTTTCGACAGGGCCCCGTCGGGGATGAGCAGTTCTTC. This codes for CASSFRQGPVGDEQFF.

V is TRBV10-3 and J is TRBJ2-7; 8 nucleotides match TRBD1. Germline CDR1 reads ENHRY; CDR2 reads SYGVKD. The CDR3 loop spans 12 amino acids. V was clipped by 7 bases and J by 3 bases; unmatched bases: 2. The CDR3 region is CAINTGGYEQYF. The CDR3 nucleotides are TGTGCCATCAATACAGGGGGCTACGAGCAGTACTTC.

CDR3 nucleotide sequence: TGTGCCAGCAGCCCTTTGACAGGGTATTCTGGAAACACCATATATTTT. The encoded protein is CASSPLTGYSGNTIYF. V and J are TRBV27 and TRBJ1-3; 7 positions match TRBD1. V lost 6 bases, J lost 1 base, and 9 bases stayed unmatched. The CDR3 sequence is 16 residues long. The germline V gene has CDR1 MNHEY and CDR2 SMNVEV (reference sequence).

This clone was observed once. The chain is built from TRBV11-3 and TRBJ1-2; maybe TRBD1 (5 bases). This CDR3 is built from 17 residues. With 5 bases removed from V and 4 bases from J, the gap between germline ends came to 23 bases. Germline V gene lookup returns CDR1 SGHNT and CDR2 YENEEA. CDR3 DNA: TGTGCCAGCAGCCGACCGGGACGGGCCTTTATCAGCTATGGCTACACCTTC. As protein: CASSRPGRAFISYGYTF.

The sample holds one count of this clone. Other DNA sequences in the same sample also yield this CDR3. This chain uses TRBV4-3 with TRBJ2-7; 8 bases match TRBD1. This CDR3 is 15 amino acids long. Germline lookup yields CDR1 LGHNA and CDR2 YSLEER. V was clipped by 1 base and J by 4 bases; unmatched bases: 6. The CDR3 reads CASSQGAGGSYEQYF. The CDR3 DNA reads TGCGCCAGCAGCCAAGGGGCAGGGGGCTCGTACGAGCAGTACTTC.

This clone was recorded once. V usage is TRBV6-1 and J usage is TRBJ2-1, with TRBD2 identical over 8 bases. The CDR3 sequence is 13 residues long. Germline trimming cut 8 bases from V and 4 bases from J; bases unmatched to any gene: 4. The germline V gene encodes CDR1 MNHNS and CDR2 SASEGT. CDR3 nucleotide sequence: TGTGCCAGCTACTTAGCGGGATACAATGAGCAGTTCTTC. Its translation is CASYLAGYNEQFF.

The genes are TRBV2 and TRBJ2-7; the match to TRBD1 covers 9 bases. V trimming: 0 bases; J trimming: 3 bases; junction bases outside the gene matches: 12. The CDR3 covers 18 residues. Germline loops: CDR1 SNHLY, CDR2 FYNNEI. CDR3 in amino acids: CASSEAGQGSFFIYEQYF. For the CDR3, the DNA is TGTGCCAGCAGTGAAGCGGGACAGGGAAGTTTTTTCATCTACGAGCAGTACTTC.

Remarks on this clone: Different DNA sequences within this sample yield the same CDR3. The CDR3 DNA reads TGTGCCAGCAGCCCCCCGGGGTCCTACGAGCAGTACTTC. Amino acid sequence: CASSPPGSYEQYF. This chain uses TRBV5-6 with TRBJ2-7, with a tentative D call TRBD2 (5 bases). The CDR3 covers 13 residues. Germline V CDR1 and CDR2: SGHDT, YYEEEE. Trimming cost V 4 bases and J 1 base, with 9 bases left between them.

The CDR3, as DNA: TGTGCCTGGAGGAACGACAGGGAGGAGGGAAACATTCAGTACTTC. Protein: CAWRNDREEGNIQYF. The chain has TRBV30 and TRBJ2-4; a weak D match, TRBD1 (7 bases). Germline V gene sequence: CDR1 GTSNPN, CDR2 SVGIG (reference sequence). V lost 3 bases, J lost 6 bases, and 18 bases lay in between. The CDR3 has 15 amino acids.

The chain uses TRBV4-1 and TRBJ1-4; D call uncertain. The V and J ends lost 4 bases and 5 bases respectively, with 11 bases between them. The CDR3 runs 14 residues. Looked up from germline, CDR1 is MGHRA and CDR2 is YSYEKL. Here the CDR3 reads CASSPIGGNEKLFF. The CDR3, as DNA: TGCGCCAGCAGCCCCATCGGAGGGAATGAAAAACTGTTTTTT.

The CDR3 loop is CASRIGQTNSPLHF. The CDR3 nucleotides are TGTGCAAGTCGCATTGGACAGACTAATTCACCCCTCCACTTT. V is TRBV12-2 and J is TRBJ1-6; TRBD1 is the table's D call, not checked against the DNA. TRBV12-2 has pseudogene status. CDR3 length: 14 residues.

The V and J genes are TRBV7-6 and TRBJ2-2; D is unresolved. Per germline, CDR1 SGHVS and CDR2 FNYEAQ. The CDR3 totals 13 residues. The ends were cut back, 6 bases at V and 0 bases at J, with 5 bases in the middle. CDR3 DNA sequence: TGTGCCAGCAGTTATACGAACACCGGGGAGCTGTTTTTT. Encoded protein: CASSYTNTGELFF.

This clone showed up just once. CDR3 residues: CASSLGRGTGDLNTEAFF. The CDR3 DNA reads TGTGCCAGCAGCTTAGGAAGGGGGACAGGGGATCTGAACACTGAAGCTTTCTTT. The J gene is TRBJ1-1, the V gene TRBV7-9; 10 positions match TRBD1. V trimming: 1 base; J trimming: 0 bases; junction bases outside the gene matches: 8. CDR1 is SEHNR and CDR2 is FQNEAQ in the germline V gene (reference sequence). The CDR3 sequence is 18 residues long.

V and J are TRBV20-1 and TRBJ1-1, with D hard to call. CDR1 and CDR2 from the germline V gene are DFQATT and SNEGSKA (reference sequence). Trimming left V 4 bases short and J 5 bases short, with 8 bases between. The CDR3 length is 11 residues. CDR3 in DNA: TGCAGTGCTATCGAGCTGACTGAAGCTTTCTTT. Amino acid sequence: CSAIELTEAFF.

The chain joins TRBV4-3 to TRBJ1-2, with no clear D. Germline assignment: CDR1 LGHNA and CDR2 YSLEER. This CDR3 is 16 amino acids long. Trimming cost V 0 bases and J 4 bases, with 15 bases left between them. The CDR3 DNA reads as TGCGCCAGCAGCCAAGATCCCATCGCGGGGTTCTATGGCTACACCTTC. This codes for CASSQDPIAGFYGYTF.